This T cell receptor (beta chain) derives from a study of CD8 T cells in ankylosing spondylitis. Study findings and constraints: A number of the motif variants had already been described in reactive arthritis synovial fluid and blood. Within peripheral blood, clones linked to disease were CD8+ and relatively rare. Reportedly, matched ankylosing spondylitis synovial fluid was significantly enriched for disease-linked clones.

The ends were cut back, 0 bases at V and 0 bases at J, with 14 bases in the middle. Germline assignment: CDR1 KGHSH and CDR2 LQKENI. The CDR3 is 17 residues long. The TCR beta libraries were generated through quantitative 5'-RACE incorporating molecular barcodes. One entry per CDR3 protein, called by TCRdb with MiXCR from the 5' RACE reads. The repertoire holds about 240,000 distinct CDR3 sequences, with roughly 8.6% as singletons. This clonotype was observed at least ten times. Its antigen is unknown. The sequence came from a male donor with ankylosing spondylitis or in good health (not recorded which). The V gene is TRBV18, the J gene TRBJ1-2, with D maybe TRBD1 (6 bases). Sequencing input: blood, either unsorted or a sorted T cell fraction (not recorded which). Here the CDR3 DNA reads TGTGCCAGCTCACCACCACCCTGGGACACCTCTAACTATGGCTACACCTTC. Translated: CASSPPPWDTSNYGYTF. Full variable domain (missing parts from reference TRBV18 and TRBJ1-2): NAGVMQNPRHLVRRRGQEARLRCSPMKGHSHVYWYRQLPEEGLKFMVYLQKENIIDESGMPKERFSAEFPKEGPSILRIQQVVRGDSAAYFCASSPPPWDTSNYGYTFGSGTRLTVV.